This TCR beta chain was documented in a study of cytomegalovirus exposure and HLA in healthy donors (dated 2017 in TCRdb). Study-level background: According to an earlier analysis of a few hundred of the donors, about 179 million T cells yielded 90 million to 130 million unique TCR beta sequences and 276 Gb of sequence data. An early release that covered about 600 HLA-typed donors contained 250 to 350 gigabases of sequencing data and approximately 85 million unique TCR sequences. Among the roughly 400 genotyped donors, around 79% belonged to the genetic ancestry cluster associated with self-reported Caucasian donors. The study aimed to test whether cataloging public T cell receptors could reveal signatures of past pathogen exposure. The T cell repertoires of roughly 660 subjects were profiled by immunosequencing and related to cytomegalovirus serostatus. A separate validation cohort of over 95 different subjects was used in addition to the 666-subject first cohort. To predict cytomegalovirus infection status, the study combined high-throughput TCR immunosequencing, statistical association of individual TCRs with disease status, and machine learning. A later analysis re-analyzed previously published TCR beta repertoires from 550 to 700 donors and added high-resolution HLA genotyping to study TCR occurrence patterns. In the later analysis, no new phenotypic data were used to find candidate immune exposures; instead, reliance was placed on TCR beta sequences and their occurrence across donors. An earlier analysis of approximately 640 of the donors applied high-throughput TCR beta sequencing to assess whether each TCR beta V gene segment acted as functional or pseudogenic. Donor age, sex, ethnicity and CMV serostatus were compiled together with the repertoire data. A later genetic analysis took genome-wide SNP genotypes for about three fifths of the roughly 670 donors and used that subset as a discovery cohort. All discovery cohort repertoires had been generated on a single sequencing platform. HLA typing covered class I and class II loci at four-digit resolution. Typing coverage differed by locus: A, B, C, DRB1 and DQB1 were typed in roughly 620-630 donors, DQA1 in roughly 510, DPA1 in around 580, and DPB1 in about 450. About 5 DR-DQ haplotypes were handled as single units for association and clustering, since linkage in the cohort was strong. Among some 400 genotyped donors of the cohort, an average of approximately 240,000 unique TCR beta nucleotide sequences was sequenced per donor, of which about 19% were non-productive.

The cohort was made up of approximately 670 healthy bone marrow donors. At the time of sampling, every cohort member was nominally healthy, though immune exposures that went unrecorded were likely present. The donor was CMV seronegative and belonged to the group of around 400 seronegative cohort members. A peripheral blood sample was provided by each donor, and peripheral blood mononuclear cells were used for TCR beta sequencing. Genomic DNA extraction from the blood cell samples was performed with the Qiagen DNeasy Blood Extraction Kit. Paper-wide results and their limitations: A later analysis found that HLA-associated TCR beta chains were more clonally expanded and had lower generation probabilities than equally common non-associated chains. When HLA alleles, especially DR and DQ, strongly co-occurred, TCR associations were difficult to assign to individual alleles. A further reported finding was that TCR beta sequences accurately predicted the HLA-A and HLA-B alleles for most subjects in the first cohort. In a later analysis, TCR association rates were found to vary across HLA loci, with the most associated TCRs seen for DRB1 alleles and the fewest for HLA-C alleles. Immune exposure information for the cohort was limited to CMV serostatus. Because some donors lacked HLA typing at each locus, the association tests relied only on the typed subset. Sequencing depth was assumed to be roughly uniform across donors in the presence/absence analyses, though that assumption may not hold. According to a later analysis, parvovirus B19, influenza, CMV and Epstein-Barr virus appeared linked to several top co-occurrence clusters. Cytomegalovirus status was reported to be diagnosed by the classifier with high specificity and sensitivity in both the original and validation cohorts. The 87-base-pair reads could not distinguish some IMGT-functional V segments, including TRBV6-2 and TRBV6-3, so those segments were excluded. Correlated functional status among segregating V segments might be attributable to linkage disequilibrium, but an unknown experimental factor could not be ruled out. Because counts were too low, roughly 16 rarely observed V segments, including chromosome 9 orphons, were left out of the earlier analysis of over 550 of the donors. Three of the identified cytomegalovirus-associated TCR beta chains were confirmed in vitro to be specific for cytomegalovirus antigens. At a false discovery rate of 0.05, a later analysis linked some 18,000 TCR beta sequences to specific HLA alleles. The cohort was sequenced for TCR beta chains only, and without alpha or paired-chain data the features that could be detected were limited. Most CMV-associated TCR beta chains appeared to be HLA-restricted in a later analysis, and the HLA associations seemed to be driven largely by CMV exposure. The authors suggested that the approach could potentially be extended to other disease states and immunological phenotypes. A cluster of highly shared sequence variants was judged likely to be a technical artifact of the sequencing pipeline. According to a later genetic analysis, donors in an Asian-associated ancestry cluster had fewer N-insertions in productive TCRs than the roughly 670-donor mean. Across donors, most TCR sequences were observed very rarely, whereas some public TCRs were present in many individuals. An association between a missense DCLRE1C variant and V-gene and J-gene trimming of TCR beta chains was found in a later genetic analysis and replicated in an independent cohort. In an earlier analysis of 450 to 750 of the donors, most TCR beta V segments appeared in productive rearrangements about 87% or about 30% of the time, broadly matching IMGT annotations. The study gave a list of under 200 TCR beta chains associated with cytomegalovirus.

The germline V gene (reference sequence) specifies WNHNN as CDR1 and SYGVQD as CDR2. The CDR3 starts with the cysteine, ends with the phenylalanine, and has 16 residues. This entry keeps only the CDR3 DNA: 48 bases, framed from base 1. Deletion took 8 bases off V and 0 bases off J, with a span of 20 bases between the germline ends. Notes on this clone: It has no known antigen specificity. No base-level quality is on record; no much larger clone is a single base apart.

Preparation of the library involved the immunoSEQ multiplex PCR assay. A mixture of 60 forward primers for TCR Vbeta segments and 13 reverse primers for TCR Jbeta segments was used in the multiplex PCR. The CDR3 region of rearranged TCR beta genes was amplified from genomic DNA by a multiplex PCR assay. The Illumina HiSeq System was used to sequence the amplified TCR beta libraries as 87-base-pair reads. The source study handled its data this way. A later analysis counted tens of millions of unique TCR beta chains across the 700 or so repertoires, and 10 million to 11 million of these chains were shared by at least two donors. Raw reads were error-corrected and collapsed into unique sequences by a nearest-neighbor algorithm in which closely related sequences were merged to remove PCR and sequencing errors. V, D and J gene segments were assigned by aligning CDR3 sequences to IMGT reference sequences. For a sequence to be retained, a match of at least six nucleotides was required to both a V gene segment and a J gene segment. Rearrangements were called productive when the CDR3 lacked stop codons and stayed in frame with V and J; all others were non-productive. Following IMGT convention, CDR3 was defined as the stretch from the second conserved V-encoded cysteine to the conserved J-encoded phenylalanine. The earlier analysis of roughly 590 of the donors excluded any sequence lacking an unambiguous match to a single V gene segment. An earlier analysis of several hundred of the donors called V segments functional above 56.7% productive rearrangements and segregating when the between-donor standard deviation exceeded 5%. A statistical classification framework was built for diagnosing cytomegalovirus status from the catalog of TCR beta chain sequences. A later analysis assigned V and J genes by comparing TCR nucleotide sequences with IMGT/GENE-DB human TR gene sequences. The TCRdist pipeline was used in a later analysis to assign CDR3 sequences and most-parsimonious VDJ recombination scenarios. In a later analysis, every TCR beta chain was defined by the combination of its CDR3 amino acid sequence and its V-gene family, and reads without a unique V-gene family were dropped. A later analysis removed 592 highly shared, low-generation-probability nucleotide sequences to deal with suspected cross-contamination and a sequencing artifact. A later analysis calculated a clonal expansion index for each public chain from normalized within-repertoire ranks of inferred template counts. Generation probabilities in a later analysis came from a VDJ recombination model fitted to out-of-frame rearrangements, and those results were checked against IGoR. In a later analysis, hypergeometric tests were used to score TCR-TCR, TCR-HLA and TCR-CMV co-occurrence, with a repertoire-size bias correction applied to TCR pairs. To estimate false discovery rates, a later analysis permuted the HLA or CMV assignments 20 times. In a later analysis, co-occurring TCRs were grouped with DBSCAN, and TCRdist sequence similarity was added when clustering was performed within HLA-allele-positive subsets. For co-occurrence clustering, repertoires with fewer than 30,000 or more than 120,000 public chains were excluded, along with five or six repertoires with anomalous nucleotide sharing. TCRdb provides this immuneACCESS table in a form limited to in-frame rearrangements. Some clones are lacking; in checked studies, under half of them reflect an unresolved V gene, and why the rest are absent is not known. The DNA gave D and trimming, while V, J and clone size come from that table. Present in this sample are roughly 110,000 clones, 81% of which were seen just once. The top ten constitute around 2.3% of the sample.

The sample taken for sequencing was PBMCs. The origin of this receptor is a man aged 25-40 years in good health and CMV-seronegative. Rearrangement joined TRBV10-1 to TRBJ2-7; tentative D gene TRBD2, with 5 bases matching. The encoded CDR3 is CASARGKARVSYEQYF. The DNA sequence follows: TGCGCCAGCGCAAGAGGGAAGGCGAGAGTCTCCTACGAGCAGTACTTC.